A selection of T cell receptor beta chains follows, all from one sample in a study of cytomegalovirus exposure and HLA in healthy donors. The method was immunoSEQ multiplex PCR; TCRdb's version includes in-frame clones alone and lacks a portion of them. The sample lists tens of thousands of clones; 82% were seen once. The source material was PBMCs. The receptors here all came from a man aged 50-59 years in good health and CMV-seronegative. The CDR3 runs from the conserved cysteine through the conserved F or W. The order of the fields is J gene, clone size, V gene, D gene, CDR3 DNA, CDR3 protein. The D gene is left open where the match is weak. Clone size is shown for a subset of rows, as once, few, many or a class of expanded clone.

TRBJ2-7,.,TRBV5-1,.,TGCGCCAGCAGCTTGGGGGCCTATTGGTCCTACGAGCAGTACTTC,CASSLGAYWSYEQYF
TRBJ2-1,.,TRBV7-6,TRBD2,TGTGCCAGCAGCCTCCTACTAGCGGGGGGGGAGGGTGAGCAGTTCTTC,CASSLLLAGGEGEQFF
TRBJ2-1,.,TRBV11-3,.,TGTGCCAGCAGCTTGACAGGCGCCTACAATGAGCAGTTCTTC,CASSLTGAYNEQFF
TRBJ2-7,.,TRBV7-2,TRBD2,TGTGCCAGCAGCTTAGAAACGAAGGCGGGGGGGAGCTCCTACGAGCAGTACTTC,CASSLETKAGGSSYEQYF
TRBJ1-1,.,TRBV30,.,TGTGCCTGGAGTGTATCGGGGGGGGGTACTGAAGCTTTCTTT,CAWSVSGGGTEAFF
TRBJ1-4,.,TRBV5-1,TRBD1,TGCGCCAGCAGCGGAGGGACAGGGGGCCGGCGGGAAAAACTGTTTTTT,CASSGGTGGRREKLFF
TRBJ1-1,.,TRBV6-6,.,TGTGCCAGCAGTTACCCCCAGGGCTACCTGGGTAGAACAGCTTTCTTT,CASSYPQGYLGRTAFF
TRBJ2-7,.,TRBV2,.,TGTGCCAGCAGTGGCAACAACTACGAGCAGTACTTC,CASSGNNYEQYF
TRBJ2-3,.,TRBV18,.,TGTGCCAGCTCACCACCGTCGAGGGAGGATACGCAGTATTTT,CASSPPSREDTQYF
TRBJ2-1,.,TRBV11-3,TRBD2,TGTGCCAGCAGCCCGGGACTAGCGGGGGGGTGGAATGAGCAGTTCTTC,CASSPGLAGGWNEQFF
TRBJ1-1,.,TRBV5-1,.,TGCGCCAGCAGCGGGGGACTCCTGAACACTGAAGCTTTCTTT,CASSGGLLNTEAFF
TRBJ2-2,.,TRBV4-2,TRBD2,TGTGCCAGCAGCCAGCGGGGGGGAGACACCGGGGAGCTGTTTTTT,CASSQRGGDTGELFF
TRBJ2-1,.,TRBV5-8,.,TGTGCCAGCAGCTTATATCAGGGGCTCACCTTCTTC,CASSLYQGLTFF
TRBJ2-1,.,TRBV2,TRBD2,TGTGCCAGCAGCGCAACTAGCGGGGGGAACACCGAGCAGTTCTTC,CASSATSGGNTEQFF
TRBJ2-7,few,TRBV7-6,TRBD1,TGTGCCAGCAGCCTCGCGGACAGGGGACCCTACGAGCAGTACTTC,CASSLADRGPYEQYF
TRBJ1-5,.,TRBV28,.,TGTGCCAGCAGTTTGGCGGGGGTGGGCCAGCCCCAGCATTTT,CASSLAGVGQPQHF
TRBJ2-1,few,TRBV7-6,TRBD1,TGTGCCAGCAGCTTAGGGGGACAGGGGACCTTCAATGAGCAGTTCTTC,CASSLGGQGTFNEQFF
TRBJ1-5,.,TRBV2,.,TGTGCCAGCAGTGAAAGGGGTAATCAGCCCCAGCATTTT,CASSERGNQPQHF
TRBJ2-3,.,TRBV2,TRBD2,TGTGCCAGCAGTGATAGCGGGGTGGGCACAGATACGCAGTATTTT,CASSDSGVGTDTQYF
TRBJ2-3,few,TRBV12-5,TRBD2,TGTGCTAGTGGTCCTAGCGGGGCTGGAGATACGCAGTATTTT,CASGPSGAGDTQYF
TRBJ2-3,few,TRBV5-6,TRBD2,TGTGCCAGCAGCCCCTGGACTAGCGGGGGATTATTAGCAGATACGCAGTATTTT,CASSPWTSGGLLADTQYF
TRBJ2-5,.,TRBV28,.,TGTGCCAGCATGGGAGCGGCTCGTTCTGAGACCCAGTACTTC,CASMGAARSETQYF
TRBJ2-2,.,TRBV7-8,.,TGTGCCAGCAGCTTAGGCGCCGGGTCCGGGGAGCTGTTTTTT,CASSLGAGSGELFF
TRBJ1-1,.,TRBV19,.,TGTGCCAGTAAACAAATGAACACTGAAGCTTTCTTT,CASKQMNTEAFF
TRBJ2-2,.,TRBV30,TRBD2,TGTGCCTGGAGACGGGGGGGCCGCACCGGGGAGCTGTTTTTT,CAWRRGGRTGELFF
TRBJ2-2,.,TRBV7-3,TRBD2,TGTGCCAGCAGCGCATCCGGGACTAGGATCCCCGGGGAGCTGTTTTTT,CASSASGTRIPGELFF
TRBJ1-2,.,TRBV2,.,TGTGCCAGCAGTGCCGATGGCTACACCTTC,CASSADGYTF
TRBJ2-7,.,TRBV2,.,TGTGCCAGCAGGCGGGAACGCTACGAGCAGTACTTC,CASRRERYEQYF
TRBJ1-3,.,TRBV5-5,.,TGTGCCAGCAGCTTGGCAGGGGGAAACACCATATATTTT,CASSLAGGNTIYF
TRBJ2-1,.,TRBV4-3,TRBD1,TGCGCCAGCAGCCAGATCGGGACAGGGGACAATGAGCAGTTCTTC,CASSQIGTGDNEQFF
TRBJ1-3,.,TRBV29-1,.,TGCAGCGTAGGATTCGTGGGGGCTTCTGGAAACACCATATATTTT,CSVGFVGASGNTIYF
TRBJ2-7,.,TRBV7-8,.,TGTGCCAGCAGCTTAGGGTTACTTTCGGGGAACGAGCAGTACTTC,CASSLGLLSGNEQYF
TRBJ1-1,.,TRBV20-1,.,TGCAGTGCTTACCGGGAACGTGAAGCTTTCTTT,CSAYREREAFF
TRBJ2-2,.,TRBV27,.,TGTGCCAGCAGTTTATTGGGCAGTAACACCGGGGAGCTGTTTTTT,CASSLLGSNTGELFF
TRBJ2-2,.,TRBV19,TRBD2,TGTGCCAGTAATTATAAGCGGGGGCACAACACCGGGGAGCTGTTTTTT,CASNYKRGHNTGELFF
TRBJ2-2,.,TRBV4-2,.,TGTGCCAGCAGCCACCCACCCGACAGGAAAACTACCGGGGAGCTGTTTTTT,CASSHPPDRKTTGELFF
TRBJ1-1,.,TRBV28,.,TGTGCCAGCAGTTTATATGTGGAGGTTGTGAGTTCAAACACTGAAGCTTTCTTT,CASSLYVEVVSSNTEAFF
TRBJ2-3,.,TRBV2,TRBD2,TGTGCCAGCAGTGAAGCGCTTCTAAGCGGGGGGGCGAAAGATACGCAGTATTTT,CASSEALLSGGAKDTQYF
TRBJ2-3,.,TRBV5-1,TRBD2,TGCGCCAGCAGCTTGGCCCCGGCTAGCGGGGGGGCATTGGTCAGGACAGATACGCAGTATTTT,CASSLAPASGGALVRTDTQYF
TRBJ2-3,.,TRBV4-1,.,TGCGCCAGCAGCCATTACGGACTCAGCACAGATACGCAGTATTTT,CASSHYGLSTDTQYF
TRBJ1-4,.,TRBV7-9,TRBD1,TGTGCCAGCAGCTCCGGACAGGGGAATAATGAAAAACTGTTTTTT,CASSSGQGNNEKLFF
TRBJ1-1,.,TRBV6-5,.,TGTGCCAGCAGTTATAGCCTCACTGAAGCTTTCTTT,CASSYSLTEAFF
TRBJ2-2,.,TRBV5-6,.,TGTGCCAGCAGCTTGGCCAGGGCCGGGGAGCTGTTTTTT,CASSLARAGELFF
TRBJ1-3,.,TRBV5-1,.,TGCGCCAGCAGCTTCGGTCGGAGCTCTGGAAACACCATATATTTT,CASSFGRSSGNTIYF
TRBJ2-7,.,TRBV6-6,TRBD1,TGTGCCAGCAGTAAACAGGGGTACGAGCAGTACTTC,CASSKQGYEQYF
TRBJ1-2,.,TRBV7-9,.,TGTGCCAGCAGCTTAGGGGGGGACTATGGCTACACCTTC,CASSLGGDYGYTF
TRBJ1-2,.,TRBV28,TRBD1,TGTGCCAGCACCCAGGGGGACACCTTCTATGGCTACACCTTC,CASTQGDTFYGYTF
TRBJ1-5,once,TRBV9,.,TGTGCCAGCAGCGTATGTAGAGGTAGCAATCAGCCCCAGCATTTT,CASSVCRGSNQPQHF
TRBJ2-1,.,TRBV27,TRBD2,TGTGCCAGCAGTTCACTAGCGGGGGGGAACAATGAGCAGTTCTTC,CASSSLAGGNNEQFF
TRBJ2-1,.,TRBV19,.,TGTGCCAGTAGTATAGGCGGGACCTTCTACAATGAGCAGTTCTTC,CASSIGGTFYNEQFF
TRBJ2-2,.,TRBV7-9,.,TGTGCCAGCAGCCAACAATGGAACACCGGGGAGCTGTTTTTT,CASSQQWNTGELFF
TRBJ1-1,few,TRBV2,TRBD1,TGTGCCAGCAGACGTCTGACAGGGCAAGCTTTCTTT,CASRRLTGQAFF
TRBJ2-7,.,TRBV21-1,.,TGTGCCAGCAGCGACCGGGACAGCTACGAGCAGTACTTC,CASSDRDSYEQYF
TRBJ2-7,.,TRBV6-1,.,TGTGCCAGCAGTGATCAATTGGGGGCGCATGAGCAGTACTTC,CASSDQLGAHEQYF